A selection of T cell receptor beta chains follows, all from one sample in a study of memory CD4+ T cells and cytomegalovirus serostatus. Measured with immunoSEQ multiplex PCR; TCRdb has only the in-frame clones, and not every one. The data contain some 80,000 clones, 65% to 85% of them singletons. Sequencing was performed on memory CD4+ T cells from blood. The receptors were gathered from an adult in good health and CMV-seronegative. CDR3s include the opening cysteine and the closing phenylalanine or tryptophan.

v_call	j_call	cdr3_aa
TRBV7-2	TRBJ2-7	CASSWGTEYEQYF
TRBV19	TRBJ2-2	CASSMGLDTGELFF
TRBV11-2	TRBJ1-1	CASSLDHNSLSEAFF
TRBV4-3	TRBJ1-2	CASSQDSRGSGGGYSYGYTF
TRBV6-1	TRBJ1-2	CASSPGFGDLYGYTF
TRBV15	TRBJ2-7	CATSREGISGSYEQYF
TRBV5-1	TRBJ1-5	CASSLAPGFDQPQHF
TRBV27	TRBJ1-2	CASSSEESGYTF
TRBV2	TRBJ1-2	CASRADVYSTNYGYTF
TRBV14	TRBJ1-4	CASSLDRGTNEKLFF
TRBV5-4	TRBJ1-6	CASSNSANSPLHF
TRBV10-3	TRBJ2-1	CAISAAGGRYNEQFF
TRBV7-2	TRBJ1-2	CASSLGQHSYGYTF
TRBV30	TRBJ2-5	CAWSAASGGASGETQYF
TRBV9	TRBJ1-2	CASSPSGGRGGYTF
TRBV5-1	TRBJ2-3	CASSLAPSGGSTDTQYF
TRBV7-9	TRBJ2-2	CASTLSGALNTGELFF
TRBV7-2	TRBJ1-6	CASSPAPRGYSPLHF
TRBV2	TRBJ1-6	CASSEALQYNSPLHF
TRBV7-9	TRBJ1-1	CASSSDRSRDSGGGAFF
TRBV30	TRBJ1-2	CAWTGGAYGYTF
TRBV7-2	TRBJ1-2	CASSLGGRVLGGYTF
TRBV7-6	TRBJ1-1	CASSLQVGTEAFF
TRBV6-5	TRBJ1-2	CASSYSPLGVHGYTF
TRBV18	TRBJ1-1	CASSPQAGNTEAFF
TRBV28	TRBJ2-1	CASSLLLGDINEQFF
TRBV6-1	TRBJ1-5	CASSEGWDFPQHF
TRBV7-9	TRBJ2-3	CASSSMDREVTDTQYF
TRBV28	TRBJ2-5	CASSPRSRTHHGTQYF
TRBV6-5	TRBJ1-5	CASSYSLEGQPQHF
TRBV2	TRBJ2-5	CASSPRAWETQYF
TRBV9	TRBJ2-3	CASSVLLTSGGDTQYF
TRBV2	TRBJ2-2	CASITGWAGELFF